These T cell receptor beta chains were read from a single sample in a study of cytomegalovirus exposure and HLA in healthy donors. Clones were sequenced by immunoSEQ multiplex PCR, and TCRdb holds only the in-frame ones, with some missing. The table has 50,000 to 65,000 clones, more than 70% seen once; the top ten hold roughly 23%. Sequencing input: PBMCs. The source is a woman in her thirties or forties in good health and CMV-seropositive. Both conserved end residues are part of each CDR3. A D gene is named only where the DNA matches it firmly. Clone size is not always given. Where it is, it says once, few, many or a class for expanded clones.

V gene	J gene	clone size	D gene	CDR3 protein	CDR3 DNA
TRBV5-4	TRBJ1-2	few	NA	CASSFSGSHNYGYTF	TGTGCCAGCAGCTTTTCAGGTTCCCATAACTATGGCTACACCTTC
TRBV7-9	TRBJ2-1	few	TRBD1	CASSYEPGTGSNEQFF	TGTGCCAGCAGTTACGAACCCGGGACAGGGAGCAATGAGCAGTTCTTC
TRBV19	TRBJ1-2	NA	NA	CASTGRGGYTF	TGTGCCAGTACAGGAAGGGGTGGCTACACCTTC
TRBV4-1	TRBJ2-7	once	TRBD1	CASSQGTGPVEQYF	TGCGCCAGCAGCCAGGGGACAGGCCCTGTCGAGCAGTACTTC
TRBV9	TRBJ1-2	NA	NA	CASSVAPGGNYGYTF	TGTGCCAGCAGCGTAGCCCCGGGAGGGAACTATGGCTACACCTTC
TRBV19	TRBJ1-5	NA	NA	CASTSSGYNQPQHF	TGTGCCAGTACCTCGTCAGGGTACAATCAGCCCCAGCATTTT
TRBV5-1	TRBJ2-1	few	TRBD2	CASRALAGASYNEQFF	TGCGCCAGCAGGGCATTAGCGGGGGCCTCCTACAATGAGCAGTTCTTC
TRBV30	TRBJ2-7	NA	NA	CACGLSSYEQYF	TGTGCCTGTGGACTGAGCTCCTACGAGCAGTACTTC
TRBV18	TRBJ2-3	once	TRBD2	CASSQLADFTDTQYF	TGTGCCAGCTCGCAACTAGCGGACTTCACAGATACGCAGTATTTT
TRBV7-9	TRBJ1-1	NA	NA	CASSFPGTEAFF	TGTGCCAGCAGCTTTCCGGGAACTGAAGCTTTCTTT
TRBV5-6	TRBJ2-1	NA	NA	CASSFISGEQFF	TGTGCCAGCAGTTTTATCTCCGGTGAGCAGTTCTTC
TRBV29-1	TRBJ1-2	NA	NA	CSVELEPSGYGYTF	TGCAGCGTTGAGTTGGAGCCTTCTGGCTATGGCTACACCTTC
TRBV30	TRBJ1-4	NA	NA	CAWTGELSEKLFF	TGTGCCTGGACGGGGGAACTGAGTGAAAAACTGTTTTTT
TRBV13	TRBJ2-2	NA	NA	CASSSRQVRTTNTGELFF	TGTGCCAGCAGCTCCAGACAGGTTAGGACGACGAACACCGGGGAGCTGTTTTTT
TRBV5-1	TRBJ2-7	NA	TRBD1	CASSLGQGLRYEQYF	TGCGCCAGCAGCTTAGGACAGGGGTTAAGGTACGAGCAGTACTTC
TRBV10-2	TRBJ1-1	once	NA	CASRTGNTEAFF	TGCGCCAGCAGGACGGGGAACACTGAAGCTTTCTTT
TRBV5-4	TRBJ2-7	NA	NA	CASSLAGSYEQYF	TGTGCCAGCAGCTTAGCGGGCTCCTACGAGCAGTACTTC
TRBV5-8	TRBJ1-1	NA	TRBD1	CASSVGQLLMNTEAFF	TGTGCCAGCAGCGTGGGACAGCTTCTCATGAACACTGAAGCTTTCTTT
TRBV9	TRBJ2-3	NA	TRBD2	CASSVVSGGTIFTDTQYF	TGTGCCAGCAGCGTAGTGAGCGGGGGGACCATATTCACAGATACGCAGTATTTT
TRBV4-1	TRBJ2-7	NA	NA	CASSQERAGPYEQYF	TGCGCCAGCAGCCAAGAGAGAGCGGGCCCCTACGAGCAGTACTTC
TRBV5-1	TRBJ1-2	few	NA	CASSVDRDRGYTF	TGCGCCAGCAGCGTGGACCGGGATAGGGGCTACACCTTC
TRBV4-3	TRBJ2-5	NA	NA	CASSQSGARVGETQYF	TGCGCCAGCAGCCAGAGTGGCGCTAGAGTGGGAGAGACCCAGTACTTC
TRBV10-2	TRBJ2-7	NA	TRBD2	CASSVSGGNYEQYF	TGCGCCAGCAGTGTAAGCGGGGGAAACTACGAGCAGTACTTC
TRBV4-1	TRBJ1-3	NA	NA	CASSQVSGFRSGNTIYF	TGCGCCAGCAGCCAAGTCTCAGGATTCCGCTCTGGAAACACCATATATTTT
TRBV11-2	TRBJ1-6	NA	NA	CASSSSEDSHSPLHF	TGTGCCAGCAGCTCCTCGGAGGACAGTCATTCACCCCTCCACTTT
TRBV5-4	TRBJ1-1	once	NA	CASSLGQGSTEAFF	TGTGCCAGCAGCTTGGGGCAGGGGAGTACTGAAGCTTTCTTT
TRBV27	TRBJ1-1	NA	NA	CASSWGAEAFF	TGTGCCAGCAGTTGGGGAGCTGAAGCTTTCTTT
TRBV11-2	TRBJ2-7	NA	TRBD1	CASRFDRVPYEQYF	TGTGCCAGCCGTTTCGACAGGGTCCCCTACGAGCAGTACTTC
TRBV29-1	TRBJ2-7	NA	TRBD1	CSVDSGTATYEQYF	TGCAGCGTCGATTCCGGGACAGCCACCTACGAGCAGTACTTC
TRBV7-9	TRBJ1-1	NA	TRBD1	CSSSSSGGRGTEAFF	TGTTCCAGCAGCTCCTCAGGGGGGCGGGGTACTGAAGCTTTCTTT
TRBV6-6	TRBJ1-1	NA	TRBD1	CASSPDRVNTEAFF	TGTGCCAGCAGTCCGGACAGGGTGAACACTGAAGCTTTCTTT
TRBV15	TRBJ1-5	NA	TRBD1	CATSRSGTGGNQPQHF	TGTGCCACCAGCAGATCCGGGACAGGGGGCAATCAGCCCCAGCATTTT
TRBV4-3	TRBJ1-3	NA	NA	CASSQDLLGYPSTGGGEDTIYF	TGCGCCAGCAGCCAAGATCTACTAGGTTATCCCTCCACTGGAGGAGGCGAGGACACCATATATTTT
TRBV19	TRBJ1-3	few	TRBD1	CASSTGQGMGNTIYF	TGTGCCAGTAGTACCGGACAGGGGATGGGAAACACCATATATTTT
TRBV6-1	TRBJ2-7	NA	TRBD1	CAARTGHEQYF	TGTGCCGCACGGACAGGGCACGAGCAGTACTTC
TRBV6-1	TRBJ2-5	NA	NA	CASRERETQYF	TGTGCCAGCAGGGAGAGGGAGACCCAGTACTTC
TRBV30	TRBJ1-3	NA	NA	CAWRDVQGAGNTIYF	TGTGCCTGGAGGGACGTACAGGGAGCTGGAAACACCATATATTTT
TRBV5-1	TRBJ1-1	NA	NA	CASSKQGTEAFF	TGCGCCAGCAGCAAGCAGGGTACTGAAGCTTTCTTT
TRBV7-8	TRBJ2-1	few	NA	CASSPRADRSYNEQFF	TGTGCCAGCAGCCCCAGGGCGGACCGCTCCTACAATGAGCAGTTCTTC
TRBV9	TRBJ2-3	once	NA	CASSVVGQGSQDTQYF	TGTGCCAGCAGCGTAGTGGGGCAGGGCTCCCAAGATACGCAGTATTTT
TRBV6-1	TRBJ1-5	once	NA	CASRIQGYSNQPQHF	TGTGCCAGCAGGATTCAGGGGTATAGCAATCAGCCCCAGCATTTT
TRBV7-2	TRBJ2-1	NA	NA	CASSGTGVKSEQFF	TGTGCCAGCAGTGGAACGGGGGTTAAATCTGAGCAGTTCTTC
TRBV5-5	TRBJ2-7	NA	NA	CASSYDWFGTLSYEQYF	TGTGCCAGCAGCTATGACTGGTTCGGCACCCTCTCCTACGAGCAGTACTTC
TRBV2	TRBJ2-3	NA	NA	CASTIRDTQYF	TGTGCCAGCACCATCAGAGATACGCAGTATTTT
TRBV5-1	TRBJ2-5	NA	NA	CASSTPQGETQYF	TGCGCCAGCTCCACCCCTCAGGGAGAGACCCAGTACTTC
TRBV4-1	TRBJ1-5	NA	NA	CASSQSEGSNQPQHF	TGCGCCAGCAGCCAATCCGAGGGAAGCAATCAGCCCCAGCATTTT
TRBV10-3	TRBJ2-1	NA	TRBD1	CAISEQQGQSEQFF	TGTGCCATCAGTGAACAACAGGGGCAAAGTGAGCAGTTCTTC
TRBV6-4	TRBJ2-3	few	TRBD1	CASRTGLDTQYF	TGTGCCAGCCGGACAGGGTTGGATACGCAGTATTTT
TRBV6-1	TRBJ2-7	NA	NA	CASTEVGAGEQYF	TGTGCCAGCACCGAGGTAGGGGCGGGGGAGCAGTACTTC
TRBV2	TRBJ1-1	few	TRBD1	CASRDVGQGATEAFF	TGTGCCAGCAGGGACGTGGGACAGGGTGCCACTGAAGCTTTCTTT